This T cell receptor beta chain was captured in a study of human T cells and chemical hapten exposure. Study-level background: Throughout the roughly 24-week study, diphenylcyclopropenone was applied weekly to the patients' scalps.

The table lists this clonotype with many counts. V lost 4 bases, J lost 6 bases, and 10 bases stayed unmatched. The CDR3 sequence is 15 residues long. Germline V CDR1 and CDR2: SGHRS, YFSETQ. It was the library that attached unique molecular identifiers to individual cDNA molecules. TCRdb called the RACE reads again in MiXCR, with one record for every CDR3 protein. The table records about 380,000 distinct CDR3 sequences, about 4.8% of them present only once. Indicated time point: patch test 1, 2 weeks after DPC sensitization. Specified treatment: therapeutic diphenylcyclopropenone sensitization with weekly scalp DPC.

This material consisted of whole blood, taken in connection with sensitization to the hapten diphenylcyclopropenone (DPC). V and J are TRBV5-1 and TRBJ2-7; 10 nucleotides align to TRBD2. This TCR was sampled from a woman aged 50 to 60 with alopecia areata. Some clones in this sample may be carry-over from other donors' samples. The CDR3 loop is CASSTGTSDRSEQYF. Here the CDR3 DNA reads TGCGCCAGCAGCACCGGGACTAGCGACCGATCCGAGCAGTACTTC.